This T cell receptor beta chain derives from a study of control samples from healthy donors and cancer patients. Produced via immunoSEQ multiplex PCR; TCRdb's table is partial and in-frame only. The sample has 150,000 to 180,000 clones, roughly 94% seen once. The CDR3 spans 15 residues. The germline V gene has CDR1 MNHEY and CDR2 SVGEGT. V lost 4 bases and J 4 bases, leaving 13 bases between the germline ends. Sequencing was done on a sample of blood. This sequence joins TRBV6-2 or TRBV6-3 and TRBJ2-2; D is perhaps TRBD1 or TRBD2 (5 bases each). This receptor was taken from a man in his forties or fifties in good health. In DNA, the CDR3 is TGTGCCAGCAGTTCCTCTGGGGCGGGCACCGGGGAGCTGTTTTTT. This encodes CASSSSGAGTGELFF.